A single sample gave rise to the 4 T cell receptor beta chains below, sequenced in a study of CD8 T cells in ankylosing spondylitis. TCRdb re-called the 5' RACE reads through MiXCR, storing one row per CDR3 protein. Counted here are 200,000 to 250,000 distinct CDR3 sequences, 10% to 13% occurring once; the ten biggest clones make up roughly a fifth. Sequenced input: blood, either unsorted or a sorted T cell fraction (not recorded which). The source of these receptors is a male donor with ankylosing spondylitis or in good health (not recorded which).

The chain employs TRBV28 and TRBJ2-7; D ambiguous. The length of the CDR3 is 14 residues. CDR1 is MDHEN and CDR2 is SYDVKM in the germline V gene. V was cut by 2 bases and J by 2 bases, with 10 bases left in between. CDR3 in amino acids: CASSLGASPYEQYF. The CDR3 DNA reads TGTGCCAGCAGTTTAGGCGCGTCTCCCTACGAGCAGTACTTC.

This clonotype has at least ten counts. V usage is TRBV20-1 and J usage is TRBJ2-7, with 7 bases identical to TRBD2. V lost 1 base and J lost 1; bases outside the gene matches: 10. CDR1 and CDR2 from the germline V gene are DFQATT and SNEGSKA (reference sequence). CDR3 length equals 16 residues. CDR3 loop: CSARGPPSGKSYEQYF. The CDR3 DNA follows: TGCAGTGCTAGAGGCCCACCTAGCGGCAAATCCTACGAGCAGTACTTC.

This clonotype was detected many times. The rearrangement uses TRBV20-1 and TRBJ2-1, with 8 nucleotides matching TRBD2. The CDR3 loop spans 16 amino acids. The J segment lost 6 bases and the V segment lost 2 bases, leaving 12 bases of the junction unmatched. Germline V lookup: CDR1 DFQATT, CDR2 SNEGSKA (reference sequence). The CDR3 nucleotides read TGCAGTGCTAGATGGAAGACCGGGGGGGCGGCCAATGAGCAGTTCTTC. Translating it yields CSARWKTGGAANEQFF.

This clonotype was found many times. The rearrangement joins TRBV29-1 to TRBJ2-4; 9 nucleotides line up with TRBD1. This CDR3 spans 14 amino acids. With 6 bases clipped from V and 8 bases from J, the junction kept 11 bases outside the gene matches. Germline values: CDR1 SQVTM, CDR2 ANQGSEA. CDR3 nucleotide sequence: TGCAGCGTGCGCTTACAGGGGGCTGGGGACATTCAGTACTTC. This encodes CSVRLQGAGDIQYF.